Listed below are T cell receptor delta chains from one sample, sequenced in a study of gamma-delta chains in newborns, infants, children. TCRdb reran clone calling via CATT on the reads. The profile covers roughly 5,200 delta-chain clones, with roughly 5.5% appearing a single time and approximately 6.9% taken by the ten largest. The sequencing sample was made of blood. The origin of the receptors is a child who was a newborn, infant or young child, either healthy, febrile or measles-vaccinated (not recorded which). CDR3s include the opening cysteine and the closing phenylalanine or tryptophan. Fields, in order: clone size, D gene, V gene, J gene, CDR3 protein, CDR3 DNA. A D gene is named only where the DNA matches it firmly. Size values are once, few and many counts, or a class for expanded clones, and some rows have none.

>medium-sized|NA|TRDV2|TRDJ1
CACDTLQATDKLIF
TGTGCCTGTGACACCCTACAAGCCACCGATAAACTCATCTTT
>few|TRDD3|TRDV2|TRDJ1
CACDSVLGDTRRYTDKLIF
TGTGCCTGTGACAGCGTACTGGGGGATACGCGGAGGTACACCGATAAACTCATCTTT
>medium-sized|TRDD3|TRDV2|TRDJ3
CACDTTGGSWDTRQMFF
TGTGCCTGTGACACAACTGGGGGCTCCTGGGACACCCGACAGATGTTTTTC
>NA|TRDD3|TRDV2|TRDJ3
CACDTTGGYSWDTRQMFF
TGTGCCTGTGACACAACTGGGGGATACTCCTGGGACACCCGACAGATGTTCTTC
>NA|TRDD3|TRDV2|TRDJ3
CACDKMGDTTMSSWDARQMFF
TGTGCCTGTGACAAAATGGGGGATACGACCATGAGCTCCTGGGACGCCCGACAGATGTTTTTC
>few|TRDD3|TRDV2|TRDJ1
CACDTISHPSEIPANTGGYTDKLIF
TGTGCCTGTGACACCATTTCACACCCCTCAGAAATTCCTGCTAATACTGGGGGATATACCGATAAACTCATCTTT
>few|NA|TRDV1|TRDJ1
CAIGPDQVNKLIF
TGTGCGATAGGGCCCGACCAAGTCAATAAACTCATCTTT
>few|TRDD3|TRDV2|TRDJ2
CACDTVLGDTAQLFF
TGTGCCTGTGACACCGTACTGGGGGATACAGCACAACTCTTCTTT
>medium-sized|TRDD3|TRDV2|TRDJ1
CACDILTGGQYTDKLIF
TGTGCCTGTGACATCCTGACTGGGGGTCAGTACACCGATAAACTCATCTTT
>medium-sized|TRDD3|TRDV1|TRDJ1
CALGELELSYWGGLYTDKLIF
TGTGCTCTTGGGGAACTGGAGCTCTCGTACTGGGGGGGGCTGTACACCGATAAACTCATCTTT
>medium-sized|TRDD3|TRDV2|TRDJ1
CACDSLKTGGYTDKLIF
TGTGCCTGTGACTCCCTCAAGACTGGGGGATACACCGATAAACTCATCTTT
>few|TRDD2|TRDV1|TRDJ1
CALGATAFLLGKLIF
TGTGCTCTTGGGGCAACGGCCTTCCTACTCGGAAAACTCATCTTT
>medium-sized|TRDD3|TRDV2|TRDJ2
CACDLLGDTLTAQLFF
TGTGCCTGTGACCTACTGGGGGATACTTTGACAGCACAACTCTTCTTT
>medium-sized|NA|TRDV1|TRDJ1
CASRDERSWVTDKLIF
TGTGCGAGTAGGGATGAGAGGAGCTGGGTGACCGATAAACTCATCTTT
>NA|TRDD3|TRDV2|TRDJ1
CACEHMRLLGGLDTDKLIF
TGTGCCTGTGAGCACATGAGACTACTGGGGGGATTAGACACCGATAAACTCATCTTT
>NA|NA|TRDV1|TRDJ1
CALGIFPTDKLIF
TGTGCTCTTGGGATTTTTCCTACCGATAAACTCATCTTT
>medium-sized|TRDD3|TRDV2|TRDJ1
CACDTVGLGDPYTDKLIF
TGTGCCTGTGACACCGTAGGACTGGGGGATCCGTACACCGATAAACTCATCTTT
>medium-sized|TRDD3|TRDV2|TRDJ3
CACDKVLGDTWDTRQMFF
TGTGCCTGTGACAAAGTACTGGGGGATACTTGGGACACCCGACAGATGTTTTTC
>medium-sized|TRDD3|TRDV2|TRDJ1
CACDTNGAGLSTGGYRTGTDKLIF
TGTGCCTGTGACACCAATGGCGCCGGGCTAAGTACTGGGGGATACCGGACCGGGACCGATAAACTCATCTTT
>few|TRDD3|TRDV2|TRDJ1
CACDTGGYSNYTDKLIF
TGTGCCTGTGACACTGGGGGATATTCCAACTACACCGATAAACTCATCTTT
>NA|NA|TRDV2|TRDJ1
CACDPRGTTDKLIF
TGTGCCTGTGACCCGCGGGGGACCACCGATAAACTCATCTTT
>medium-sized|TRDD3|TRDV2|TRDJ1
CACDVLGDTADKLIF
TGTGCCTGTGACGTACTGGGGGATACTGCCGATAAACTCATCTTT
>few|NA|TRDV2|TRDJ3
CACGALRNSWDTRQMFF
TGTGCCTGTGGCGCGTTACGAAACTCCTGGGACACCCGACAGATGTTTTTC
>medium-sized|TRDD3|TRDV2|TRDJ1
CACDTVARTGGDQVKLIF
TGTGCCTGTGACACCGTAGCCCGTACTGGGGGGGATCAAGTAAAACTCATCTTT
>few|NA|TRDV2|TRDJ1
CACDTVGTHTDKLTF
TGTGCCTGTGACACCGTGGGGACGCACACCGATAAACTCACCTTT
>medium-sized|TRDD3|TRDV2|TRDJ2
CACDTLGDLTAQLFF
TGTGCCTGTGACACCCTGGGGGATTTGACAGCACAACTCTTCTTT
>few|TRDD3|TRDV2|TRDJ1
CACDTLLGDTREAELIF
TGTGCCTGCGACACGTTACTGGGGGATACGCGGGAAGCGGAACTCATCTTT
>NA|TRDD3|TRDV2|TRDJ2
CACDRLGDPGALTAQLFF
TGTGCCTGTGACAGGCTGGGGGACCCGGGAGCTTTGACAGCACAACTCTTCTTT
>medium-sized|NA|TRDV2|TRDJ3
CACDTGGLEVSWDTRQMFF
TGTGCCTGTGACACTGGGGGCCTGGAGGTCTCCTGGGACACCCGACAGATGTTTTTC
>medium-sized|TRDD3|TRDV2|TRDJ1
CACDPLTGGYAGPGGNTDKLIF
TGTGCCTGTGACCCCCTTACTGGGGGATACGCTGGACCCGGGGGTAACACCGATAAACTCATCTTT
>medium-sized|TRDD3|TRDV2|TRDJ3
CACDKLGDGSWDTRQMFF
TGTGCCTGTGACAAGCTGGGGGACGGCTCCTGGGACACCCGACAGATGTTTTTC
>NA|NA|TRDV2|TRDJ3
CACDTAGAASSWDTRQMFF
TGTGCCTGTGACACCGCGGGGGCCGCGAGCTCCTGGGACACCCGACAGATGTTTTTC
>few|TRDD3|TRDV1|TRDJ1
CALGEPGAYTTAWRPAIESTGGHNTDKLIF
TGTGCTCTTGGGGAACCAGGGGCCTACACTACTGCCTGGAGGCCTGCCATCGAAAGTACTGGGGGACACAACACCGATAAACTCATCTTT
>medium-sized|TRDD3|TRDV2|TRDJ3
CACDSTGVRSWDTRQMFF
TGTGCCTGTGACAGTACTGGGGTCCGCTCCTGGGACACCCGACAGATGTTTTTC
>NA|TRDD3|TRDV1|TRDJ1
CALGGKPSPHTYTGGYNLYTDKLIF
TGTGCTCTTGGGGGTAAGCCTTCCCCACATACATATACTGGGGGATACAACCTGTACACCGATAAACTCATCTTT
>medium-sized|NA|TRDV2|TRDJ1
CACDSLPGFDKLIF
TGTGCCTGTGATAGCCTACCCGGGTTCGATAAACTCATCTTT
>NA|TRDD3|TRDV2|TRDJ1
CACDPLGYDGQLIF
TGTGCCTGTGACCCTCTAGGATACGACGGGCAACTCATCTTT
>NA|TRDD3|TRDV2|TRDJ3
CACDPYWGISWDTRQMFF
TGTGCCTGTGACCCCTACTGGGGGATATCGTGGGACACCCGACAGATGTTTTTC
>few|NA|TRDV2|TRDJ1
CACDTAFLGARVPNAHTPINSSLKLIF
NA
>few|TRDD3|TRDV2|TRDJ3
CARDTYWGSSWDTRQMFF
TGTGCCCGTGACACGTACTGGGGGAGCTCCTGGGACACCCGACAGATGTTTTTC
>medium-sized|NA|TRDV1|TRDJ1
CALDGADKLIF
TGTGCTCTTGACGGCGCCGATAAACTCATCTTT
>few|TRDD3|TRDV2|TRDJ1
CACDAVRLLGDFSTDKLIF
TGTGCCTGTGACGCCGTACGGTTATTGGGGGATTTTTCCACCGATAAACTCATCTTT
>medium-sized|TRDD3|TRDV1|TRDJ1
CALGKRYPWGIPVTDKLIF
TGTGCTCTTGGGAAAAGGTATCCCTGGGGGATACCCGTCACCGATAAACTCATCTTT
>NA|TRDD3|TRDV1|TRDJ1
CALGELGPPSSSGGYADTDKLIF
TGTGCTCTTGGGGAACTCGGTCCCCCTTCCTCTTCTGGGGGATACGCGGACACCGATAAACTCATCTTT
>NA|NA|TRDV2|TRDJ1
CACDALGTGHTDKLIF
TGTGCCTGTGACGCCCTGGGGACCGGGCACACCGATAAACTCATCTTT
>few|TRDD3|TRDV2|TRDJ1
CACDALLTGGYGKLIF
TGTGCCTGTGACGCCCTTTTAACTGGGGGATACGGAAAACTCATCTTT
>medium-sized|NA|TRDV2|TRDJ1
CACDTVPAPDKLIF
TGTGCCTGTGACACCGTACCGGCCCCCGATAAACTCATCTTT
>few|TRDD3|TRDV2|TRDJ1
CACDPLPELLGDKTDKLIF
TGTGCCTGTGACCCCCTTCCAGAGTTGCTGGGGGACAAAACCGATAAACTCATCTTT
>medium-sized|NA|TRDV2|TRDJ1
CACDTVGNGADKLIF
TGTGCCTGTGACACCGTGGGAAACGGGGCCGATAAGCTCATCTTT
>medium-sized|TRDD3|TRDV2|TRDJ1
CACDTVRTGGDTDKLIF
TGTGCCTGTGACACCGTCCGTACTGGGGGAGACACCGATAAACTCATCTTT
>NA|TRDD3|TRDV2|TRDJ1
CACDNMATGGYGAKLIF
TGTGCCTGTGACAATATGGCGACTGGGGGATACGGAGCCAAACTCATCTTT